Included here is one TCR beta chain sequence, with context. The study assigned cohorts using participant-reported clinical history. What the recovered Cohort 3 donors had was two negative PCRs, clearance, or symptom resolution. The sample comes from a study of blood T cell repertoires in COVID-19. Looking at the study overall: The origin of the acute and convalescent COVID-19 samples was the United States, Italy and Spain.

CDR1 and CDR2 (germline): SGHRS, YFSETQ. The length of the CDR3 is 16 residues. V lost 0 bases to trimming and J lost 0 bases, with 9 bases between them. Using immunoSEQ multiplex PCR, the repertoire was profiled, and TCRdb retains in-frame clones only, with some absent. The sample consists of around 310,000 clones, nearly 90% of them appearing once. The TCR was taken from a woman aged 25 to 39 who had recovered from COVID-19. The sequenced sample consisted of PBMCs or T cells enriched from blood (not recorded which). V is TRBV5-1 and J is TRBJ2-2; no definite D call. CDR3 nucleotides: TGCGCCAGCAGCTTGGTTAGTCAGGCGAACACCGGGGAGCTGTTTTTT. As protein: CASSLVSQANTGELFF.